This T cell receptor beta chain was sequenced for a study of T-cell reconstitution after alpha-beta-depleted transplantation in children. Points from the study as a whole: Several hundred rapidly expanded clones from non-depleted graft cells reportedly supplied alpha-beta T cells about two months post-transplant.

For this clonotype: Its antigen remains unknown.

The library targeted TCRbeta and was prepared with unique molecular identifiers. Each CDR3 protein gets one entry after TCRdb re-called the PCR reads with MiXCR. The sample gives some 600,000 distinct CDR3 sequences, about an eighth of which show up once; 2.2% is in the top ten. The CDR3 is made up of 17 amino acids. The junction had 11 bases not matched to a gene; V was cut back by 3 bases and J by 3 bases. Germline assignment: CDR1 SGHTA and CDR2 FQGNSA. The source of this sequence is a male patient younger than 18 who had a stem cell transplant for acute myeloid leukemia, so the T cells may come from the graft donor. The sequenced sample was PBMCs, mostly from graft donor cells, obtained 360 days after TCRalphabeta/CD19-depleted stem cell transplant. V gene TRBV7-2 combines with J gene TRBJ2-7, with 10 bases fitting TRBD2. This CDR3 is CASSFPMRSSGSYEQYF. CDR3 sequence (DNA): TGTGCCAGCAGCTTCCCCATGCGGTCTAGCGGGAGCTACGAGCAGTACTTC.